The subject of this entry is one TCR beta chain. V lost 5 bases and J 5 bases, leaving 10 bases between the germline ends. This CDR3 is built from 13 residues. Germline CDR1 is LNHDA and CDR2 is SQIVND (reference sequence). Profiled with immunoSEQ multiplex PCR; TCRdb holds only in-frame clones, not every one. Among 50,000 or so clones, approximately 88% were seen once, and the ten largest hold about a fifth. After thawing and overnight rest, PBMC were stained with GMM-loaded CD1B tetramer, viability dye and anti-CD3 for sorting. C32 glucose monomycolate from Rhodococcus equi was loaded onto the CD1B tetramers. This record belongs to a study of T cells in tuberculosis. Study conclusions and caveats: Low-affinity CD1B-GMM tetramer-binding T cells may have been missed.

The genes are TRBV19 and TRBJ1-5; D is unresolved. The receptor comes from an adult woman with latent tuberculosis. Sequenced: CD1b-GMM tetramer-negative cells sorted from PBMCs. The CDR3 DNA sequence: TGTGCCAGTAGTCGACAAATTTATCAGCCCCAGCATTTT. Translated, it gives CASSRQIYQPQHF.